This T cell receptor (beta chain) is drawn from a study of blood T cell repertoires in COVID-19. Sequenced by immunoSEQ multiplex PCR; TCRdb stores in-frame clones only, minus some. The repertoire consists of 310,000 or so clones, with more than 75% occurring once and the leading ten covering 3.5% to 4.5%. V shed 6 bases, J shed 2 bases, and the junction held 6 bases outside the gene matches. Germline CDR1 reads MDHEN; CDR2 reads SYDVKM. This CDR3 is 16 amino acids long. Material for sequencing was peripheral blood. The clonotype comes from a woman in her fifties or sixties with active or convalescent COVID-19. The V gene is TRBV28, the J gene TRBJ1-5; 11 bases agree with TRBD1. Here the CDR3 DNA reads TGTGCCAGCAGAAAGGACAGGGGGCCAGGCAATCAGCCCCAGCATTTT. Its translation is CASRKDRGPGNQPQHF. Full variable domain (outside the CDR3, taken from reference TRBV28 and TRBJ1-5): DVKVTQSSRYLVKRTGEKVFLECVQDMDHENMFWYRQDPGLGLRLIYFSYDVKMKEKGDIPEGYSVSREKKERFSLILESASTNQTSMYLCASRKDRGPGNQPQHFGDGTRLSIL.